A single sample gave rise to the 29 T cell receptor beta chains below, sequenced in a study of control samples from healthy donors and cancer patients. The data were produced by immunoSEQ multiplex PCR, yet TCRdb's version contains in-frame clones alone and is incomplete. The sample lists some 410,000 clones, around nine tenths seen once, with over 5.5% in the top ten. The source material was PBMCs. The origin of the receptors is a man aged 35 to 55 with head and neck cancer.

The CDR3 DNA reads as TGTGCCAGAAATCGACAGGGGGGTGGGGCAAGTTCACCCCTCCACTTT. Amino acid sequence: CARNRQGGGASSPLHF. This chain uses TRBV19 with TRBJ1-6, with TRBD1 identical over 9 bases. Germline V lookup: CDR1 LNHDA, CDR2 SQIVND (reference sequence). V dropped 9 bases and J dropped 9; count of bases not matched to a gene: 15. CDR3 length: 16 residues.

This clone was picked up one time. The CDR3 coding sequence is TGTGCCACTTCCGAGGTGGGACTAGCGGTAGGTAGGTATGAGCAGTACTTC. Translating gives CATSEVGLAVGRYEQYF. The chain is built from TRBV19 and TRBJ2-7, with 11 positions matching TRBD2. The CDR3 has 17 residues. The V gene end was trimmed by 10 bases and the J gene end by 7 bases; junction bases not matched to a gene: 21. The germline gives CDR1 LNHDA, CDR2 SQIVND (reference sequence).

This sequence joins TRBV15 and TRBJ1-4; D is possibly TRBD1 (6 bases). Germline V gives CDR1 LNHNV, CDR2 YYDKDF (reference sequence). The germline V and J ends were trimmed by 1 base and 8 bases, with 17 bases remaining between them. The CDR3 has 16 residues. This CDR3 is CATSRVRGGAWEKLFF. The CDR3 DNA reads as TGTGCCACCAGCAGAGTTAGGGGGGGCGCGTGGGAAAAACTGTTTTTT.

This chain uses TRBV7-2 with TRBJ1-2; 9 bases are a match to TRBD1. From germline, CDR1 is SGHTA and CDR2 FQGNSA. The length of the CDR3 is 15 residues. J gave up 8 bases and V 4 bases, and 11 bases lay outside the gene matches. The CDR3 is CASSSQRTGEGGYTF. CDR3 coding DNA: TGTGCCAGCAGCTCCCAACGGACAGGGGAGGGAGGCTACACCTTC.

The chain couples TRBV4-3 to TRBJ1-2, with D perhaps matching TRBD1 (6 bases). In germline, CDR1 is LGHNA, CDR2 YSLEER. The V end was cut by 0 bases, the J end by 4 bases, with 9 bases between. The CDR3 is 14 residues long. CDR3 amino acids: CASSQDGGSYGYTF. CDR3 coding DNA: TGCGCCAGCAGCCAAGACGGGGGCTCCTATGGCTACACCTTC.

This clone was observed once. The rearrangement links TRBV10-3 to TRBJ2-3, with 7 bases matching TRBD2. V lost 4 bases, J lost 3 bases, and 7 bases stayed unmatched. Germline CDR1 reads ENHRY; CDR2 reads SYGVKD. The CDR3 length is 15 residues. DNA of the CDR3: TGTGCCATCAGTGTAGCGGGTGAGGGAACAGATACGCAGTATTTT. Translated, it gives CAISVAGEGTDTQYF.

The chain recombines TRBV9 with TRBJ2-2; D might be TRBD1 (5 bases). The length of the CDR3 is 15 residues. Germline assignment: CDR1 SGDLS and CDR2 YYNGEE. Trimming left V 2 bases short and J 2 bases short, with 10 bases between. CDR3 region: CASSVGQGNTGELFF. The CDR3 nucleotides read TGTGCCAGCAGCGTCGGCCAGGGTAACACCGGGGAGCTGTTTTTT.

As to this clone: Sequence at one end of the junction differs from germline and may be a read error. The chain couples TRBV30 to TRBJ1-2, with D uncertain. Germline V gene sequence: CDR1 GTSNPN, CDR2 SVGIG (reference sequence). The CDR3 spans 12 residues. The CDR3 DNA reads TGTGCCTGGAGTGTACGTCAATTTGTGTACCTCTTC. This gives the protein CAWSVRQFVYLF.

This chain joins TRBV10-3 and TRBJ2-3, with a tentative D call TRBD2 (5 bases). V was clipped by 3 bases and J by 1 base, with 20 bases between them. CDR3 length: 18 residues. In germline, CDR1 is ENHRY, CDR2 SYGVKD. CDR3 nucleotide sequence: TGTGCCATCAGTGACTCGACGGAGGATCTAATTCGCACAGATACGCAGTATTTT. It specifies CAISDSTEDLIRTDTQYF.

This chain uses TRBV6-5 with TRBJ2-7; D tentatively reads TRBD1 or TRBD2 (5 bases each). V lost 5 bases and J 0 bases, leaving 11 bases between the germline ends. CDR1 and CDR2 (germline): MNHEY, SVGAGI. This CDR3 region has 14 residues. CDR3 sequence reads: CASSRDGLSYEQYF. For the CDR3, the DNA is TGTGCCAGCAGTCGGGACGGACTCTCCTACGAGCAGTACTTC.

The rearrangement uses TRBV6-2 or TRBV6-3 and TRBJ2-3, with 11 nucleotides matching TRBD2. In germline, CDR1 is MNHEY, CDR2 SVGEGT. V was pared by 2 bases and J by 10 bases, with 5 bases of the junction left unmatched. The CDR3 loop spans 14 amino acids. CDR3 protein: CASSYPGLAVAQYF. CDR3 DNA: TGTGCCAGCAGTTACCCGGGACTAGCGGTGGCGCAGTATTTT.

The genes are TRBV29-1 and TRBJ2-5, with TRBD1 matching 9 bases. V lost 4 bases to trimming and J lost 5 bases; unmatched junction nucleotides: 5. Germline loops: CDR1 SQVTM, CDR2 ANQGSEA. This CDR3 is 13 amino acids long. CDR3 amino acids: CSVGTGGRETQYF. The CDR3 coding sequence is TGCAGCGTTGGAACAGGGGGCAGGGAGACCCAGTACTTC.

The V and J genes are TRBV19 and TRBJ2-7, with TRBD1 matching over 7 bases. Looked up from germline, CDR1 is LNHDA and CDR2 is SQIVND (reference sequence). Trimming took 8 bases from V and 3 from J; bases not matched to a gene: 13. CDR3 size: 15 residues. CDR3 sequence: CASRDRQGWGYEQYF. CDR3 DNA: TGTGCCAGTCGAGATCGACAGGGTTGGGGCTACGAGCAGTACTTC.

J is TRBJ2-7 and V is TRBV18; 8 bases match TRBD1. The germline gives CDR1 KGHSH, CDR2 LQKENI. CDR3 size: 16 residues. Losses at the gene ends were 5 bases for V and 4 bases for J; bases not matched to a gene: 13. CDR3 coding DNA: TGTGCCAGCTCAGCAGGATCACAGGGGGAGCGGTACGAGCAGTACTTC. Translating it yields CASSAGSQGERYEQYF.

This clone was seen once. This rearrangement joins TRBV5-3 to TRBJ2-2; 12 bases are a match to TRBD2. TRBV5-3 falls under the ORF class, with uncertain function. This CDR3 comprises 16 residues. Unmatched junction bases numbered 5, after V lost 4 bases and J lost 4 bases. The CDR3 reads CARSVPSGGATGELFF. DNA of the CDR3: TGTGCCAGAAGCGTCCCTAGCGGGGGGGCCACCGGGGAGCTGTTTTTT.

The gene calls are TRBV6-5 and TRBJ1-1, with 10 bases matching TRBD1. Germline assignment: CDR1 MNHEY and CDR2 SVGAGI. There are 16 residues in the CDR3. With V trimmed by 0 bases and J by 7 bases, 8 bases remained unmatched. Here the CDR3 reads CASSYSGTGAYFEAFF. The CDR3 bases are TGTGCCAGCAGTTACTCTGGGACAGGGGCCTATTTTGAAGCTTTCTTT.

This rearrangement joins TRBV28 to TRBJ1-1; 7 bases are a match to TRBD1. This CDR3 comprises 15 residues. The germline CDR1 and CDR2 sequences are MDHEN and SYDVKM. J lost 3 bases, V lost 3 bases, and 7 bases had no gene match. The CDR3 bases are TGTGCCAGCAGTTTCAACAGGGGAGGCTACACTGAAGCTTTCTTT. This encodes CASSFNRGGYTEAFF.

The V gene is TRBV3-1 (or the pseudogene TRBV3-2), the J gene TRBJ2-7; TRBD1 matches at 11 bases. V shed 3 bases, J shed 4 bases, and the junction held 5 bases outside the gene matches. Germline CDR1 reads LGHDT; CDR2 reads YNNKEL (reference sequence). The CDR3 loop spans 15 amino acids. CDR3 protein: CASSHSGTGGYEQYF. The CDR3 DNA reads TGTGCCAGCAGCCATTCCGGGACAGGGGGTTACGAGCAGTACTTC.

Only a few counts were recorded for this clone. The chain joins TRBV5-8 to TRBJ1-5; tentatively, D is TRBD1 (6 bases). The ends were cut back, 3 bases at V and 1 base at J, with 11 bases in the middle. The CDR3 length is 15 residues. Looked up from germline, CDR1 is SGHTS and CDR2 is YDEGEE. The DNA of the CDR3 is TGTGCCAGCAGCTCCGGACAGTACAGCAATCAGCCCCAGCATTTT. Protein: CASSSGQYSNQPQHF.

Of note for this clone: Distinct nucleotide sequences in the sample also encode this CDR3. The J gene is TRBJ1-5, the V gene TRBV24-1; no clear D. V lost 3 bases and J 0 bases, leaving 5 bases between the germline ends. This CDR3 has 14 amino acids. CDR1 is KGHDR, CDR2 SFDVKD, per germline. The CDR3 sequence is CATSDGVSNQPQHF. CDR3 DNA: TGTGCCACCAGTGATGGAGTTAGCAATCAGCCCCAGCATTTT.

The CDR3 coding sequence is TGTGCCAGCAGCCAAGGGGGTAGCGTCACGATGGGGGAGCAGTACTTC. It encodes CASSQGGSVTMGEQYF. V and J are TRBV4-2 and TRBJ2-7, with D tentatively TRBD2 (5 bases). The CDR3 spans 16 residues. Germline V gene lookup returns CDR1 LGHNA and CDR2 YNFKEQ. V was shortened by 1 base and J by 7 bases, with 20 bases between the two germline ends.

This clone has only one observation. V gene TRBV6-5 combines with J gene TRBJ1-5, with unresolved D. There are 14 residues in the CDR3. The germline gives CDR1 MNHEY, CDR2 SVGAGI. Trimming pared 6 bases from V and 0 bases from J, leaving 9 bases between. The CDR3 nucleotides read TGTGCCAGCAGCTCGACTTATAGCAATCAGCCCCAGCATTTT. Translating it yields CASSSTYSNQPQHF.

The chain combines TRBV10-3 with TRBJ2-7; D remains ambiguous. Trimming shortened V by 4 bases and J by 0 bases, and 16 bases separated the two germline ends. The germline gives CDR1 ENHRY, CDR2 SYGVKD. The CDR3 spans 16 residues. The CDR3 sequence: CAISGHETKSSYEQYF. CDR3 DNA sequence: TGTGCCATCAGTGGCCATGAGACAAAAAGCTCCTACGAGCAGTACTTC.

The chain uses TRBV18 and TRBJ1-4, with D possibly TRBD1 on 5 matching bases. The CDR3 covers 14 residues. CDR1 and CDR2 from the germline V gene are KGHSH and LQKENI. V shed 6 bases and J shed 8 bases, with 16 bases lying between them. The CDR3 protein is CASSPGRDEEKLFF. The CDR3 DNA reads TGTGCCAGCTCCCCCGGCAGGGACGAGGAAAAACTGTTTTTT.

The rearrangement links TRBV29-1 to TRBJ1-2, with a tentative D call TRBD1 (5 bases). Trimming shortened V by 7 bases and J by 8 bases, and 14 bases separated the two germline ends. The CDR3 is 11 residues long. Germline V gene lookup returns CDR1 SQVTM and CDR2 ANQGSEA. CDR3 sequence (DNA): TGCAGCGCCGGACAAGAGGAGGGCTACACCTTC. This gives the protein CSAGQEEGYTF. Supplemented by reference TRBV29-1 and TRBJ1-2, the full variable domain reads SAVISQKPSRDICQRGTSLTIQCQVDSQVTMMFWYRQQPGQSLTLIATANQGSEATYESGFVIDKFPISRPNLTFSTLTVSNMSPEDSSIYLCSAGQEEGYTFGSGTRLTVV.

The V and J genes are TRBV19 and TRBJ2-7; D unresolved. The V end was cut by 3 bases, the J end by 0 bases, with 12 bases between. The V gene's germline CDR1 is LNHDA and CDR2 SQIVND (reference sequence). This CDR3 comprises 15 residues. CDR3 protein: CASSIRRLASYEQYF. CDR3 coding DNA: TGTGCCAGTAGTATTCGGAGACTGGCCTCCTACGAGCAGTACTTC.

The rearrangement joins TRBV18 to TRBJ1-2; no clear D. Germline V gives CDR1 KGHSH, CDR2 LQKENI. Trimming shortened V by 4 bases and J by 8 bases, and 26 bases separated the two germline ends. CDR3 size: 17 residues. The DNA of the CDR3 is TGTGCCAGCTCACTTACTACGATATCAGGCCATCCCGGGGGCTACACCTTC. This gives the protein CASSLTTISGHPGGYTF.

This sequence joins TRBV19 and TRBJ2-5; TRBD1 matches 7 bases. This CDR3 spans 14 amino acids. CDR1 and CDR2 from the germline V gene are LNHDA and SQIVND (reference sequence). V shed 5 bases and J 1 base; nucleotides not matched to a gene: 4. DNA of the CDR3: TGTGCCAGTAGTCTAGGACAGGTCCAAGAGACCCAGTACTTC. It encodes CASSLGQVQETQYF.

This clone is a singleton in its sample. The chain carries TRBV28 and TRBJ2-7; the D gene is possibly TRBD2 (5 bases). CDR1 is MDHEN and CDR2 is SYDVKM in the germline V gene. V lost 7 bases, J lost 2 bases, and 18 bases lay in between. This CDR3 contains 15 residues. The CDR3: CASTGSGGVAYEQYF. The CDR3 nucleotides read TGTGCCAGCACCGGAAGCGGTGGGGTGGCCTACGAGCAGTACTTC.